This section outlines one T cell receptor (beta chain) sequence together with its context. Libraries were prepared by immunoSEQ multiplex PCR; TCRdb keeps only in-frame clonotypes and omits some of them. The sample yields 200,000 or so clones, 80% to 90% seen once. These data come from a study of blood T cell repertoires in COVID-19. V lost 2 bases and J 5 bases, leaving 15 bases between the germline ends. The V gene's germline CDR1 is SGHTA and CDR2 FQGNSA. The CDR3 totals 15 residues. The clonotype originates from a woman aged 70-85 years with acute or convalescent COVID-19. Input material: peripheral blood. V usage is TRBV7-2 and J usage is TRBJ1-2; D is perhaps TRBD1 (5 bases). CDR3 nucleotides: TGTGCCAGCAGCTTAAGCCCTGGCCAGGGTTATGGCTACACCTTC. It yields the protein CASSLSPGQGYGYTF.